Listed here are 31 T cell receptor beta chains from one sample, sequenced in a study of blood T cell repertoires in COVID-19. The protocol was immunoSEQ multiplex PCR, while the TCRdb copy is restricted to in-frame clones and leaves out a portion. The data contain 200,000 to 250,000 clones, about nine tenths of them seen just once; the ten biggest clones take up over 2%. The material sequenced was peripheral blood. These receptors were taken from a man aged 30-40 years who had recovered from COVID-19.

The rearrangement links TRBV2 to TRBJ2-1; 7 bases fit TRBD1. V gave up 6 bases and J gave up 5 bases; unmatched junction bases: 4. CDR1 is SNHLY and CDR2 is FYNNEI in the germline V gene. The CDR3 length is 13 residues. The DNA for the CDR3 is TGTGCCAGCAGCTGGACAGGAGACAATGAGCAGTTCTTC. Protein sequence: CASSWTGDNEQFF.

The chain has TRBV20-1 and TRBJ1-2; the D gene is possibly TRBD1 (5 bases). The CDR3 runs 10 residues. The V gene's germline CDR1 is DFQATT and CDR2 SNEGSKA (reference sequence). CDR3 nucleotide sequence: TGCAGGGTAGGGGCTAGGGGCTACACCTTC. Protein product: CRVGARGYTF.

The chain recombines TRBV5-1 with TRBJ2-3; 12 bases fit TRBD2. This CDR3 region has 18 residues. The V gene end was trimmed by 2 bases and the J gene end by 6 bases; junction bases not matched to a gene: 13. Germline loops: CDR1 SGHRS, CDR2 YFSETQ. The CDR3 sequence: CASSLPSGGANFYDTQYF. The CDR3 region has the DNA TGCGCCAGCAGCTTACCTAGCGGGGGGGCTAATTTTTACGATACGCAGTATTTT.

The rearrangement uses TRBV5-5 and TRBJ1-1; TRBD1 matches at 9 bases. Germline-derived CDR1 and CDR2 are SGHKS and YYEKEE (reference sequence). The CDR3 loop spans 15 amino acids. After removal of 3 bases from V and 4 bases from J, the junction contained 7 bases not matched to a gene. CDR3 loop: CASSWGQGRGTEAFF. CDR3 in DNA: TGTGCCAGCAGCTGGGGACAGGGTAGGGGCACTGAAGCTTTCTTT.

The rearrangement joins TRBV5-8 to TRBJ1-5, with TRBD1 as a possible D gene (6 bases). The germline V gene encodes CDR1 SGHTS and CDR2 YDEGEE. CDR3 length: 14 residues. V shed 2 bases and J shed 4 bases, with 10 bases lying between them. The CDR3 reads CASSLGQINQPQHF. CDR3 DNA: TGTGCCAGCAGCTTAGGACAGATAAATCAGCCCCAGCATTTT.

The CDR3 loop reads CATSRADRENTEAFF. CDR3 in DNA: TGTGCCACCAGCAGAGCGGACAGGGAGAACACTGAAGCTTTCTTT. The chain is built from TRBV15 and TRBJ1-1, with 8 bases aligning to TRBD1. The V gene end was trimmed by 1 base and the J gene end by 1 base; junction bases not matched to a gene: 2. CDR1 LNHNV and CDR2 YYDKDF come from the germline V gene (reference sequence). The CDR3 totals 15 residues.

V gene TRBV12-5 combines with J gene TRBJ1-5; TRBD1 agrees at 9 bases. Germline V CDR1 and CDR2: LGHNT, FRNRAP. J was trimmed by 0 bases and V by 2 bases; bases with no gene match: 8. This CDR3 has 18 amino acids. In DNA form, the CDR3 reads TGTGCTAGTGGTTTGTCCAGGACAGGGGATTATAGCAATCAGCCCCAGCATTTT. Amino acid sequence: CASGLSRTGDYSNQPQHF.

V usage is TRBV29-1 and J usage is TRBJ1-1, with D possibly being TRBD1 (5 bases). Per germline, CDR1 SQVTM and CDR2 ANQGSEA. V dropped 6 bases and J dropped 2 bases, with 13 bases sitting between them. The CDR3 covers 13 residues. CDR3 in DNA: TGCAGCGTCCGGAGGGACTTCAACACTGAAGCTTTCTTT. Amino acids: CSVRRDFNTEAFF. The complete variable domain, with remaining parts taken from reference TRBV29-1 and TRBJ1-1, reads SAVISQKPSRDICQRGTSLTIQCQVDSQVTMMFWYRQQPGQSLTLIATANQGSEATYESGFVIDKFPISRPNLTFSTLTVSNMSPEDSSIYLCSVRRDFNTEAFFGQGTRLTVV.

V usage is TRBV9 and J usage is TRBJ1-2; 7 bases match TRBD1. Trimming cost V 4 bases and J 4 bases; bases outside gene matches: 10. This CDR3 is built from 15 residues. CDR1 and CDR2 (germline): SGDLS, YYNGEE. The CDR3 nucleotides read TGTGCCAGCAGCCCCCTTGAGGGGGCCAGCTATGGCTACACCTTC. Encoded protein: CASSPLEGASYGYTF.

The chain has TRBV9 and TRBJ2-5, with 9 bases aligning to TRBD1. With V trimmed by 4 bases and J by 1 base, 5 bases remained unmatched. The CDR3 spans 15 residues. From germline, CDR1 is SGDLS and CDR2 YYNGEE. In DNA, the CDR3 is TGTGCCAGCAGCACCGGACAGGGGCGCCAAGAGACCCAGTACTTC. It codes for CASSTGQGRQETQYF.

This clone was seen just once. The rearrangement links TRBV6-1 to TRBJ2-2; the match to TRBD1 covers 7 bases. Germline V gives CDR1 MNHNS, CDR2 SASEGT. The length of the CDR3 is 17 residues. With V trimmed by 1 base and J by 6 bases, 11 bases remained unmatched. The DNA for the CDR3 is TGTGCCAGCAGTGAAGATCTGGGGACAGCTAGGTCCGGGGAGCTGTTTTTT. It translates to CASSEDLGTARSGELFF.

The table lists this clone with a few counts. The V gene is TRBV6-2 or TRBV6-3, the J gene TRBJ1-5; D is uncertain. Germline V gives CDR1 MNHEY, CDR2 SVGEGT. This CDR3 contains 15 residues. The germline V and J ends were trimmed by 0 bases and 4 bases, with 10 bases remaining between them. CDR3 sequence: CASSYSIVLNQPQHF. The CDR3 DNA reads TGTGCCAGCAGTTACTCTATAGTCTTGAATCAGCCCCAGCATTTT.

This clone was observed once. This chain links TRBV25-1 with TRBJ2-5; 7 positions match TRBD2. CDR3 length equals 14 residues. Germline V gene sequence: CDR1 MGHDK, CDR2 SYGVNS. Unmatched junction bases numbered 8, after V lost 7 bases and J lost 3 bases. The chain's CDR3 is CASTLGTSEETQYF. The DNA for the CDR3 is TGTGCCAGCACCTTGGGCACTAGCGAAGAGACCCAGTACTTC.

This clone was counted a single time. The J gene is TRBJ2-3, the V gene TRBV11-2; 8 bases line up with TRBD2. Unmatched junction bases numbered 6, after V lost 1 base and J lost 0 bases. From germline, CDR1 is SGHAT and CDR2 FQNNGV. There are 17 residues in the CDR3. CDR3 loop: CASSLAASGFSTDTQYF. The CDR3 DNA reads as TGTGCCAGCAGCTTAGCGGCTAGCGGGTTTAGCACAGATACGCAGTATTTT.

This clone has only a few counts. The CDR3 sequence is CARGDEGYGYTF. The CDR3 region has the DNA TGTGCCAGAGGCGACGAGGGTTACGGCTACACCTTC. The chain carries TRBV2 and TRBJ1-2; D is unresolved. The CDR3 spans 12 residues. Germline values: CDR1 SNHLY, CDR2 FYNNEI. V was shortened by 9 bases and J by 8 bases, with 16 bases between the two germline ends.

The chain employs TRBV5-5 and TRBJ1-4; D uncertain. Germline V gene data show CDR1 as SGHKS and CDR2 as YYEKEE (reference sequence). The V end lost 4 bases, the J end lost 2 bases, and 15 bases lay between the germline ends. The CDR3 is made up of 16 amino acids. The CDR3, as DNA: TGTGCCAGCAGCCGGACTTCGGCGGCGACTAATGAAAAACTGTTTTTT. Its translation: CASSRTSAATNEKLFF.

The chain joins TRBV7-9 to TRBJ2-3; perhaps TRBD1 as D (6 bases). V was clipped by 5 bases and J by 2 bases, with 20 bases between them. The CDR3 consists of 17 residues. Germline CDR1 reads SEHNR; CDR2 reads FQNEAQ (reference sequence). CDR3 loop: CASSKAVLRDTTDTQYF. As DNA, the CDR3 is TGTGCCAGCAGCAAAGCGGTCCTTAGGGACACCACAGATACGCAGTATTTT.

This chain links TRBV7-8 with TRBJ1-5, with D perhaps matching TRBD1 (5 bases). Germline assignment: CDR1 SGHVS and CDR2 FQNEAQ. This CDR3 is 12 amino acids long. V lost 4 bases and J lost 6, with 7 bases in between. The CDR3 is CASSSGGQPQHF. The DNA of the CDR3 is TGTGCCAGCAGCTCGGGGGGTCAGCCCCAGCATTTT.

This chain uses TRBV19 with TRBJ1-6; D perhaps matches TRBD1 (5 bases). Germline loops: CDR1 LNHDA, CDR2 SQIVND (reference sequence). The CDR3 is 15 amino acids. V was clipped by 1 base and J by 9 bases, with 13 bases between them. CDR3 sequence: CASSIVRGSGSPLHF. For the CDR3, the DNA is TGTGCCAGTAGTATAGTGCGGGGGTCGGGTTCACCCCTCCACTTT.

The rearrangement uses TRBV7-9 and TRBJ2-2; tentative D call: TRBD2 (6 bases). V was pared by 6 bases and J by 6 bases, with 14 bases between. The CDR3 has 14 residues. Germline V gives CDR1 SEHNR, CDR2 FQNEAQ (reference sequence). The CDR3 nucleotides are TGTGCCAGCAGGCTCGGAGGGCCGGCCGGGGAGCTGTTTTTT. Protein product: CASRLGGPAGELFF.

The CDR3 DNA reads TGTGCCAGCAGCCCCCGGACAGGGGGCGGCAACGAGCAGTACTTC. This codes for CASSPRTGGGNEQYF. The chain links TRBV11-2 to TRBJ2-7, with TRBD1 matching 11 bases. V trimming: 5 bases; J trimming: 5 bases; junction bases outside the gene matches: 8. CDR3 length: 15 amino acids. Germline V gene data show CDR1 as SGHAT and CDR2 as FQNNGV.

The rearrangement links TRBV6-4 to TRBJ1-6, with D unclear. The V gene lost 2 bases and the J gene lost 6 bases, with 14 bases spanning the gap. This CDR3 has 16 residues. The V gene's germline CDR1 is MRHNA and CDR2 SNTAGT. This chain's CDR3 is CASSDGRALGNSPLHF. Written as DNA, the CDR3 is TGTGCCAGCAGTGACGGGAGGGCCCTCGGTAATTCACCCCTCCACTTT.

This clone was seen a handful of times. The gene calls are TRBV6-1 and TRBJ2-2; maybe TRBD2 (5 bases). Germline loops: CDR1 MNHNS, CDR2 SASEGT. The V gene lost 0 bases and the J gene lost 3 bases, with 14 bases spanning the gap. The CDR3 spans 17 residues. CDR3 DNA sequence: TGTGCCAGCAGTGAAGCGGCAGGCCTAGCTTACACCGGGGAGCTGTTTTTT. Translated: CASSEAAGLAYTGELFF.

In this sample, this clone turned up a few times. This chain links TRBV27 with TRBJ1-5; D call uncertain. The germline CDR1 and CDR2 sequences are MNHEY and SMNVEV (reference sequence). The CDR3 totals 12 residues. V was shortened by 5 bases and J by 6 bases, with 8 bases between the two germline ends. The CDR3 protein is CASSPAGQPQHF. CDR3 DNA sequence: TGTGCCAGCAGTCCTGCGGGTCAGCCCCAGCATTTT.

This chain links TRBV6-5 with TRBJ1-1; D perhaps matches TRBD1 (5 bases). V was shortened by 7 bases and J by 1 base, with 10 bases between the two germline ends. This CDR3 region has 13 residues. Germline-derived CDR1 and CDR2 are MNHEY and SVGAGI. The CDR3 nucleotides are TGTGCCAGCACTATTACAGGGAACACTGAAGCTTTCTTT. Amino acids: CASTITGNTEAFF.

This clone was counted once. The gene calls are TRBV18 and TRBJ2-3, with 9 bases matching TRBD2. This CDR3 is 17 amino acids long. Germline V gives CDR1 KGHSH, CDR2 LQKENI. J was trimmed by 0 bases and V by 1 base; bases with no gene match: 5. In nucleotides, the CDR3 is TGTGCCAGCTCACCACAACACAGCGGGGGGAGCACAGATACGCAGTATTTT. Its translation is CASSPQHSGGSTDTQYF.

A few counts support this clone. This rearrangement joins TRBV7-9 to TRBJ2-2; D gene uncertain. V was trimmed by 5 bases and J by 5 bases, leaving 9 bases between them. Germline assignment: CDR1 SEHNR and CDR2 FQNEAQ (reference sequence). The CDR3 extends over 13 amino acids. CDR3 residues: CASSPTSTGELFF. CDR3 DNA sequence: TGTGCCAGCAGCCCCACATCAACCGGGGAGCTGTTTTTT.

This clone was seen a single time. The chain combines TRBV2 with TRBJ1-2; possible D gene TRBD1, 6 bases. The ends were cut back, 5 bases at V and 7 bases at J, with 17 bases in the middle. The CDR3 is 14 residues long. Germline CDR1 and CDR2: SNHLY and FYNNEI. The CDR3 DNA is TGTGCCAGCAGTTGGGACCGGCAGGGGAGTGGCTACACCTTC. Its protein product is CASSWDRQGSGYTF.

The chain has TRBV14 and TRBJ2-3, with unresolved D. The CDR3 contains 17 residues. Trimming cost V 0 bases and J 6 bases, with 19 bases left between them. Looked up from germline, CDR1 is SGHDN and CDR2 is FVKESK. The DNA for the CDR3 is TGTGCCAGCAGCCAAGACAACCGGGTTACATACGGGGATACGCAGTATTTT. Translation: CASSQDNRVTYGDTQYF.

Written as DNA, the CDR3 is TGCGCCAGCAGGTCCGGGGGCCAAGAGACCCAGTACTTC. Translated, it gives CASRSGGQETQYF. The chain links TRBV10-2 to TRBJ2-5; D is perhaps TRBD2 (6 bases). V was shortened by 6 bases and J by 1 base, with 9 bases between the two germline ends. Germline V gene sequence: CDR1 WSHSY, CDR2 SAAADI. CDR3 length: 13 residues.

This chain links TRBV28 with TRBJ1-5; D is possibly TRBD1 (6 bases). Deletions cut 5 bases from V and 0 bases from J, with 20 bases between. Germline V lookup: CDR1 MDHEN, CDR2 SYDVKM. This CDR3 is built from 18 residues. CDR3 nucleotides: TGTGCCAGCAGTCTAAAAAGGACAGACCTAGTTAGCAATCAGCCCCAGCATTTT. This gives the protein CASSLKRTDLVSNQPQHF.